This T cell receptor beta chain was identified during a study of sequential checkpoint blockade in melanoma. Data came from immunoSEQ multiplex PCR; TCRdb stores just in-frame clones and leaves some out. The profile shows 25,000 to 30,000 clones, approximately 86% of them singletons. Treatment: randomized to nivolumab then ipilimumab (arm A) or the reverse (arm B). Sorted cells were live CD3+CD8+, lacking CD19 and CD56, from PBMCs. The sample in question was CD8+ T cells sorted from blood (inferred from file names), obtained from a patient given nivolumab and ipilimumab in sequence. The receptor was isolated from a human donor with melanoma.

Written as DNA, the CDR3 is TGTGCCAGCAGCTTAAGAAGCAGTCCAGGGCTGGGGACTGAAGCTTTCTTT. It is translated as CASSLRSSPGLGTEAFF. This chain uses TRBV13 with TRBJ1-1, with D maybe TRBD1 (5 bases). Looked up from germline, CDR1 is PRHDT and CDR2 is FYEKMQ (reference sequence). CDR3 size: 17 residues. Trimming removed 2 bases at V and 5 bases at J, with 21 bases between. Full variable domain (missing parts from reference TRBV13 and TRBJ1-1): AAGVIQSPRHLIKEKRETATLKCYPIPRHDTVYWYQQGPGQDPQFLISFYEKMQSDKGSIPDRFSAQQFSDYHSELNMSSLELGDSALYFCASSLRSSPGLGTEAFFGQGTRLTVV.